One sample yielded the 5 T cell receptor beta chains listed below, sequenced in a study of blood T cells in healthy people across ages. A J-beta primer mix and a sample-barcoded 5' primer were used in a second PCR of about 6 to 12 cycles. TCRdb analysed the 5' RACE reads with MiXCR anew, one entry per CDR3 protein. Seen here are about 290,000 distinct CDR3 sequences, roughly 26% observed once, and the top ten hold approximately 28%. The sequenced sample was blood. The receptors shown here come from an older woman in good health.

This clonotype occurred many times. The chain joins TRBV7-2 to TRBJ2-7; 7 nucleotides align to TRBD2. Per the germline V gene, CDR1 is SGHTA and CDR2 is FQGNSA. This CDR3 is 15 amino acids long. The junction had 6 bases not matched to a gene; V was cut back by 3 bases and J by 1 base. The CDR3 DNA is TGTGCCAGCAGCTTCGGCGGGAGTAGTTCCTACGAGCAGTACTTC. It specifies CASSFGGSSSYEQYF.

This clonotype has a handful of counts. This clone may be a read error of a much larger clone one base away. The chain joins TRBV14 to TRBJ2-1; no clear D gene. V dropped 4 bases and J dropped 10 bases, with 14 bases sitting between them. This CDR3 is built from 13 residues. Germline CDR1 reads SGHDN; CDR2 reads FVKESK. The CDR3 region has the DNA TGTGCCAGCAGCCGAGGTAGACTGGCGGAGCAGTTCTTC. This sequence encodes CASSRGRLAEQFF. The whole variable domain, filled in from reference TRBV14 and TRBJ2-1, reads EAGVTQFPSHSVIEKGQTVTLRCDPISGHDNLYWYRRVMGKEIKFLLHFVKESKQDESGMPNNRFLAERTGGTYSTLKVQPAELEDSGVYFCASSRGRLAEQFFGPGTRLTVL.

V gene TRBV12-3 or TRBV12-4 combines with J gene TRBJ2-7; TRBD1 might be the D (6 bases). Trimming shortened V by 5 bases and J by 5 bases, and 22 bases separated the two germline ends. The CDR3 loop spans 16 amino acids. The CDR3 DNA is TGTGCCAGCAGTCCAGGACAGCCACTTCTCGGCCACGAGCAGTACTTC. Protein product: CASSPGQPLLGHEQYF.

The table lists this clonotype with a few counts. J is TRBJ2-7 and V is TRBV28; tentatively, D is TRBD1 (6 bases). This CDR3 has 15 residues. Germline CDR1 reads MDHEN; CDR2 reads SYDVKM. Deletions cut 2 bases from V and 8 bases from J, with 19 bases between. The CDR3 loop is CASSLQSQGSLKQYF. CDR3 nucleotide sequence: TGTGCCAGCAGTTTACAGTCCCAGGGGAGTTTGAAGCAGTACTTC.

The chain recombines TRBV28 with TRBJ2-5; 10 bases map to TRBD2. Near its end, the DNA agrees better with TRBJ2-7, so the J call may be wrong. The V gene's germline CDR1 is MDHEN and CDR2 SYDVKM. This CDR3 comprises 15 residues. CDR3 nucleotides: TGTGCCAGCAGTCAGGCTAGCGGGGGTTCCTACGAGCAGTACTTC. As protein: CASSQASGGSYEQYF.